The entry below describes one T cell receptor beta chain. Its antigen is undetermined. These data belong to a study of CD8 T cells in Susac syndrome. Study-wide results and limits: The study's TCR sequencing and HLA analysis covered a relatively small number of individuals, and the study acknowledged this.

Per germline, CDR1 SGHDN and CDR2 FVKESK. The CDR3 contains 18 residues. The ends were cut back, 4 bases at V and 4 bases at J, with 22 bases in the middle. CD8+ and CD4+ blood T cells underwent TCR beta sequencing. Negative magnetic isolation gave CD8+ and CD4+ cells; FACS enriched CD8+ TEMRA. Reverse transcription of about 0.45 to 1 ug RNA was carried out with random hexamers. Across 54 Vbeta and 13 Jbeta, TCR beta CDR3 was amplified with immunoSEQ multiplex PCR. TCRdb recomputed calls from the immunoSEQ multiplex PCR reads with MiXCR, one row per CDR3 protein. Among 150,000 to 200,000 distinct CDR3 sequences listed, roughly 90% were seen once.

Input material: CD4+ T cells from PBMCs. This chain connects TRBV14 to TRBJ2-2, with D unresolved. The sequence came from a human donor with Susac syndrome. This CDR3 reads CASSRRGQSVGATGELFF. The CDR3 region has the DNA TGTGCCAGCAGCCGCCGTGGGCAGTCCGTAGGAGCCACCGGGGAGCTGTTTTTT.